These 8 T cell receptor beta chains came from one sample sequenced in a study of cytomegalovirus exposure and HLA in healthy donors. PCR amplification relied on 60 Vbeta primers (plus 13 Jbeta primers). TCRdb's table, derived via immunoSEQ multiplex PCR, lists solely in-frame clones and lacks some. This table has under 200,000 clones, around 80% appearing once. Sequenced input: PBMCs. Receptors were obtained from a man aged 25 to 40 in good health and CMV-seronegative.

The chain joins TRBV18 to TRBJ1-1; 7 positions agree with TRBD1. The CDR3 loop spans 16 amino acids. V shed 3 bases and J 1 base; nucleotides not matched to a gene: 8. Germline V lookup: CDR1 KGHSH, CDR2 LQKENI. CDR3 residues: CASSPTRAGGNTEAFF. For the CDR3, the DNA is TGTGCCAGCTCACCCACCCGGGCAGGGGGGAACACTGAAGCTTTCTTT.

This sequence joins TRBV27 and TRBJ1-4; a weak D match, TRBD1 (5 bases). CDR3 length: 15 residues. Germline CDR1 and CDR2: MNHEY and SMNVEV (reference sequence). The V gene lost 3 bases and the J gene lost 5 bases, with 13 bases spanning the gap. The CDR3 DNA follows: TGTGCCAGCAGTTTCGCGGGGCAGGGAAATGAAAAACTGTTTTTT. This sequence encodes CASSFAGQGNEKLFF.

The chain has TRBV29-1 and TRBJ2-7, with 7 bases lining up with TRBD2. The CDR3 consists of 15 residues. With V trimmed by 4 bases and J by 2 bases, 11 bases remained unmatched. Per the germline V gene, CDR1 is SQVTM and CDR2 is ANQGSEA. This chain's CDR3 is CSVALLSGWPYEQYF. CDR3 nucleotides: TGCAGCGTTGCCCTTCTTAGCGGGTGGCCCTACGAGCAGTACTTC.

V usage is TRBV7-9 and J usage is TRBJ2-2; the D is unclear. The CDR3 contains 11 residues. Germline CDR1 is SEHNR and CDR2 is FQNEAQ (reference sequence). Trimming stripped 5 bases from V and 8 bases from J, with 6 bases between. CDR3 DNA: TGTGCCAGCAGCCTTAGTGGGGAGCTGTTTTTT. Translating gives CASSLSGELFF.

This clone has a single count. This sequence joins TRBV6-5 and TRBJ1-5, with D uncertain. Germline V gene lookup returns CDR1 MNHEY and CDR2 SVGAGI. This CDR3 spans 15 amino acids. V lost 0 bases and J lost 0, with 6 bases in between. Written as DNA, the CDR3 is TGTGCCAGCAGTTACTCGACTTCTAGCAATCAGCCCCAGCATTTT. Its protein product is CASSYSTSSNQPQHF.

This rearrangement joins TRBV6-5 to TRBJ1-4, with D tentatively TRBD1 (5 bases). Trimming stripped 6 bases from V and 0 bases from J, with 8 bases between. This CDR3 is 14 amino acids long. Germline CDR1 is MNHEY and CDR2 is SVGAGI. CDR3 sequence (DNA): TGTGCCAGCAGGCTGACAGCAACTAATGAAAAACTGTTTTTT. This translates into CASRLTATNEKLFF.

This clone was detected only once. This chain connects TRBV30 to TRBJ1-2; TRBD1 is a possible D gene (6 bases). The CDR3 has 12 residues. The V gene's germline CDR1 is GTSNPN and CDR2 SVGIG (reference sequence). Trimming stripped 4 bases from V and 7 bases from J, with 13 bases between. The CDR3 is CAWKGGPGGYTF. The CDR3 coding sequence is TGTGCCTGGAAGGGGGGGCCAGGTGGCTACACCTTC.

This clone appeared a few times. V usage is TRBV6-4 and J usage is TRBJ2-3; no definite D call. In germline, CDR1 is MRHNA, CDR2 SNTAGT. With 3 bases removed from V and 2 bases from J, the gap between germline ends came to 9 bases. The CDR3 runs to 14 residues. The CDR3 sequence is CASSESEATDTQYF. In DNA form, the CDR3 reads TGTGCCAGCAGTGAATCCGAGGCCACAGATACGCAGTATTTT.